One and the same sample provided the 19 T cell receptor beta chains below, sequenced in a study of T cell repertoires in cytomegalovirus infection. These receptors have no known antigen. Via MiXCR, TCRdb re-called the reads, giving one row per CDR3 protein. The sample includes about half a million distinct CDR3 sequences, more than 40% of them seen just once. The sequencing used cultured PBMCs, collected from culture after CMV antigen stimulation. The receptors originated from a human donor in good health (CMV status not recorded). Some clones in this sample may be carry-over from other donors' samples.

The rearrangement uses TRBV6-2 or TRBV6-3 and TRBJ1-1; D is uncertain. Germline V lookup: CDR1 MNHEY, CDR2 SVGEGT. CDR3 length equals 13 residues. V was cut by 1 base and J by 1 base, with 4 bases left in between. DNA for the CDR3: TGTGCCAGCAGTTACTGGAGGAACACTGAAGCTTTCTTT. This translates into CASSYWRNTEAFF.

The CDR3 here is CASSYEGALNQPQHF. CDR3 nucleotide sequence: TGTGCCAGCAGTTACGAGGGGGCCCTAAATCAGCCCCAGCATTTT. J is TRBJ1-5 and V is TRBV6-6; 7 bases map to TRBD1. The CDR3 extends over 15 amino acids. Germline-derived CDR1 and CDR2 are MNHNY and SVGAGI (reference sequence). The V segment lost 2 bases and the J segment 4 bases; nucleotides outside the gene matches: 5.

V is TRBV7-6 and J is TRBJ2-7; 9 bases are a match to TRBD1. The germline CDR1 and CDR2 sequences are SGHVS and FNYEAQ. Unmatched junction bases numbered 6, after V lost 4 bases and J lost 2 bases. The CDR3 runs 15 residues. CDR3 residues: CASSSGQGPTYEQYF. Written as DNA, the CDR3 is TGTGCCAGCAGCTCCGGACAGGGGCCCACCTACGAGCAGTACTTC.

The V call is TRBV12-3 or TRBV12-4, the J call TRBJ2-5; 7 bases fit TRBD1. Trimming cost V 6 bases and J 5 bases; bases outside gene matches: 6. This CDR3 is built from 13 residues. CDR3 DNA sequence: TGTGCCAGCAGGGGGACAGCTTTGGAGACCCAGTACTTC. Its protein product is CASRGTALETQYF.

The DNA for the CDR3 is TGCAGTGCTAGAGAGGCGGGAGTGCCCTACAATGAGCAGTTCTTC. Its translation is CSAREAGVPYNEQFF. This chain uses TRBV20-1 with TRBJ2-1, with 7 positions matching TRBD2. The CDR3 spans 15 residues. Looked up from germline, CDR1 is DFQATT and CDR2 is SNEGSKA (reference sequence). The junction had 4 bases not matched to a gene; V was cut back by 0 bases and J by 2 bases.

The chain employs TRBV2 and TRBJ2-1; D gene unclear. V shed 6 bases and J shed 0 bases, with 21 bases lying between them. From germline, CDR1 is SNHLY and CDR2 FYNNEI. The CDR3 runs 18 residues. This CDR3 is CASRDPAWGKSSYNEQFF. For the CDR3, the DNA is TGTGCCAGCAGGGACCCCGCGTGGGGTAAAAGCTCCTACAATGAGCAGTTCTTC.

The chain employs TRBV18 and TRBJ2-3; D might be TRBD1 or TRBD2, each matching 5 bases. CDR1 is KGHSH and CDR2 is LQKENI in the germline V gene. V was pared by 3 bases and J by 6 bases, with 28 bases between. The CDR3 contains 19 residues. CDR3 in DNA: TGTGCCAGCTCACCGGCCCCTTGGCGGAGGACAACGAAGAGGGATACGCAGTATTTT. This translates into CASSPAPWRRTTKRDTQYF.

The chain employs TRBV25-1 and TRBJ1-1; D is undetermined. Trimming left V 7 bases short and J 7 bases short, with 10 bases between. This CDR3 has 11 amino acids. Germline CDR1 reads MGHDK; CDR2 reads SYGVNS. This CDR3 reads CASKLEGEAFF. The CDR3 coding sequence is TGTGCCAGCAAGTTAGAGGGTGAAGCTTTCTTT.

A few counts support this clonotype. J is TRBJ2-1 and V is TRBV7-2; D remains unclear. Trimming shortened V by 5 bases and J by 3 bases, and 17 bases separated the two germline ends. The CDR3 extends over 16 amino acids. From germline, CDR1 is SGHTA and CDR2 FQGNSA. In nucleotides, the CDR3 is TGTGCCAGCAGCCCCACGGCTTTCGGGCTCTACAATGAGCAGTTCTTC. Protein: CASSPTAFGLYNEQFF.

The rearrangement links TRBV4-1 to TRBJ2-3; 10 nucleotides align to TRBD2. The CDR3 is 15 residues long. The V segment lost 8 bases and the J segment 2 bases; nucleotides outside the gene matches: 7. CDR1 is MGHRA and CDR2 is YSYEKL in the germline V gene. CDR3 loop: CASSELAGFTDTQYF. DNA for the CDR3: TGCGCCAGCTCCGAACTAGCGGGGTTCACAGATACGCAGTATTTT.

The chain uses TRBV6-2 or TRBV6-3 and TRBJ1-1, with D hard to call. This CDR3 is 13 amino acids long. Germline loops: CDR1 MNHEY, CDR2 SVGEGT. V gave up 0 bases and J gave up 8 bases, with 10 bases separating them. For the CDR3, the DNA is TGTGCCAGCAGTTACTCGTGGCAGCACGAAGCTTTCTTT. Amino acid sequence: CASSYSWQHEAFF.

The V gene is TRBV14, the J gene TRBJ2-7; a possible D gene is TRBD1 (6 bases). Trimming removed 2 bases at V and 2 bases at J, with 10 bases between. This CDR3 is 14 amino acids long. CDR1 and CDR2 (germline): SGHDN, FVKESK. This chain's CDR3 is CASSQIQGPYEQYF. DNA for the CDR3: TGTGCCAGCAGCCAAATACAGGGACCCTACGAGCAGTACTTC. The complete variable domain, with remaining parts taken from reference TRBV14 and TRBJ2-7, reads EAGVTQFPSHSVIEKGQTVTLRCDPISGHDNLYWYRRVMGKEIKFLLHFVKESKQDESGMPNNRFLAERTGGTYSTLKVQPAELEDSGVYFCASSQIQGPYEQYFGPGTRLTVT.

The J gene is TRBJ2-6, the V gene TRBV18; 12 bases fit TRBD1. CDR3 length equals 20 residues. Germline CDR1 is KGHSH and CDR2 is LQKENI. V was clipped by 3 bases and J by 0 bases; unmatched bases: 9. CDR3 DNA sequence: TGTGCCAGCTCACCTCGGGACAGGGGGCCCACCAGCTCTGGGGCCAACGTCCTGACTTTC. It yields the protein CASSPRDRGPTSSGANVLTF.

The rearrangement uses TRBV7-6 and TRBJ2-3; TRBD2 is a possible D gene (6 bases). This CDR3 comprises 16 residues. Between the trimmed V and J ends, which lost 1 base and 1 base, there was a span of 12 bases. Germline loops: CDR1 SGHVS, CDR2 FNYEAQ. The CDR3 reads CASSLVGSGRTDTQYF. The CDR3 nucleotides read TGTGCCAGCAGCTTAGTTGGTAGCGGCCGCACAGATACGCAGTATTTT.

The V call is TRBV3-1, the J call TRBJ2-7; TRBD2 is a possible D gene (5 bases). Trimming cost V 0 bases and J 2 bases, with 11 bases left between them. The germline V gene has CDR1 LGHDT and CDR2 YNNKEL (reference sequence). This CDR3 comprises 15 residues. CDR3 coding DNA: TGTGCCAGCAGCCAAGAAAGTCTAGCAACCTACGAGCAGTACTTC. Translation: CASSQESLATYEQYF.

The chain joins TRBV6-8 to TRBJ1-5, with D uncertain. V gave up 7 bases and J gave up 3 bases, with 16 bases separating them. The germline CDR1 and CDR2 sequences are MNHGY and SAAAGT. The CDR3 is 15 amino acids. The DNA of the CDR3 is TGTGCCAGCATTGACGCCTGGAGTCCCAATCAGCCCCAGCATTTT. It translates to CASIDAWSPNQPQHF.

This clonotype was seen more than once but under ten times. This chain connects TRBV24-1 to TRBJ2-7; possibly TRBD1 for D (6 bases). V was cut by 2 bases and J by 6 bases, with 16 bases left in between. The CDR3 spans 15 residues. CDR1 KGHDR and CDR2 SFDVKD come from the germline V gene. For the CDR3, the DNA is TGTGCCACCAGTGATTCAGCAGGGGCCAGGGGCGAGCAGTACTTC. The encoded protein is CATSDSAGARGEQYF.

The V gene is TRBV7-2, the J gene TRBJ2-2, with 9 bases identical to TRBD2. The CDR3 totals 18 residues. Germline loops: CDR1 SGHTA, CDR2 FQGNSA. Unmatched junction bases numbered 12, after V lost 1 base and J lost 6 bases. CDR3 DNA: TGTGCCAGCAGCTTAGGTTGGCGGGAGGGCATGGTTCCCGGGGAGCTGTTTTTT. It specifies CASSLGWREGMVPGELFF.

The chain carries TRBV7-2 and TRBJ2-4; D is ambiguous. The CDR3 totals 13 residues. V was trimmed by 3 bases and J by 4 bases, leaving 7 bases between them. CDR1 is SGHTA, CDR2 FQGNSA, per germline. The CDR3 DNA is TGTGCCAGCAGCTTCGACCCTAAAAACATTCAGTACTTC. Translated, it gives CASSFDPKNIQYF.